Here is one TCR beta chain with its context. This sample was included in a study of cytomegalovirus exposure and HLA in healthy donors. Germline trimming cut 4 bases from V and 2 bases from J; bases unmatched to any gene: 14. CDR3 length: 18 residues. Germline V lookup: CDR1 SGHRS, CDR2 YFSETQ. The primer mix had 60 Vbeta and 13 Jbeta primers. The assay was immunoSEQ multiplex PCR, and TCRdb's table has in-frame clones only and misses some. The sample has roughly 63,000 clones; roughly 77% are singletons. Sequencing was done on a sample of PBMCs. This receptor was identified in a woman in her 40s in good health and CMV-seropositive. The rearrangement links TRBV5-1 to TRBJ2-7; 11 nucleotides match TRBD2. CDR3 nucleotide sequence: TGCGCCAGCAGCCAACGCCCGGCTGGGACTAGCGGCGCCTACGAGCAGTACTTC. Amino acids: CASSQRPAGTSGAYEQYF.